The 31 T cell receptor beta chains presented below share a single source sample, sequenced in a study of T-cell memory formation after mild COVID-19. TCRdb re-analysed the 5' RACE reads in MiXCR, keeping a single row per CDR3 protein. The table shows about 350,000 distinct CDR3 sequences, with approximately 15% occurring only once. The sequenced sample consisted of PBMCs or a T cell subset sorted from them (not recorded which). The receptors stem from a young man who had mild COVID-19 (a few samples of this study predate the infection). Cell type and time point are not known.

The rearrangement uses TRBV5-1 and TRBJ1-1; TRBD1 is a possible D gene (5 bases). V gave up 0 bases and J gave up 0 bases, with 15 bases separating them. The CDR3 is 17 residues long. CDR1 SGHRS and CDR2 YFSETQ come from the germline V gene. The DNA for the CDR3 is TGCGCCAGCAGCTTGGACTGGGGCCCCCGCATGAACACTGAAGCTTTCTTT. It codes for CASSLDWGPRMNTEAFF.

This clonotype was recorded many times. CDR3 protein: CAISDKNYRSYEQYV. CDR3 DNA: TGTGCCATCAGTGATAAAAACTACCGTTCCTACGAGCAGTACGTC. The V call is TRBV10-3, the J call TRBJ2-7; D gene uncertain. The V end lost 3 bases, the J end lost 1 base, and 13 bases lay between the germline ends. This CDR3 region has 15 residues. Germline V gene data show CDR1 as ENHRY and CDR2 as SYGVKD.

This clonotype was observed a few times. The chain uses TRBV18 and TRBJ1-6; 7 nucleotides agree with TRBD1. CDR3 length: 14 amino acids. Germline V CDR1 and CDR2: KGHSH, LQKENI. J lost 13 bases, V lost 6 bases, and 12 bases had no gene match. In DNA form, the CDR3 reads TGTGCCAGCTCGACAGATGACAGGGAGGTTCCCCTCCACTTT. This codes for CASSTDDREVPLHF.

This clonotype has ten or more counts. This chain links TRBV5-1 with TRBJ2-7, with 7 bases matching TRBD2. The CDR3 loop spans 14 amino acids. Per germline, CDR1 SGHRS and CDR2 YFSETQ. Trimming cost V 0 bases and J 4 bases; bases outside gene matches: 4. CDR3 coding DNA: TGCGCCAGCAGCTTGGCCGCTAGCGGATACGAGCAGTACTTC. Its translation: CASSLAASGYEQYF.

This clonotype has a handful of counts. This chain joins TRBV3-1 and TRBJ2-5; TRBD2 might be the D (5 bases). The V gene's germline CDR1 is LGHDT and CDR2 YNNKEL (reference sequence). This CDR3 spans 16 amino acids. Trimming took off 0 bases at V and 3 bases at J, with 14 bases between the two ends. The DNA for the CDR3 is TGTGCCAGCAGCCAAGATTGGCGGGCCCGGGAAGAGACCCAGTACTTC. This encodes CASSQDWRAREETQYF.

The V gene is TRBV21-1, the J gene TRBJ1-6. TRBV21-1 is termed a pseudogene. The length of the CDR3 is 17 residues. The CDR3 coding sequence is TGTGCCAGCAGCAAAGCGCGGCCAGGAGGACATAATTCACCCCTCCACTTT. Its translation: CASSKARPGGHNSPLHF.

This clonotype has just a few counts. This chain connects TRBV6-5 to TRBJ2-7; the match to TRBD2 covers 7 bases. Germline V CDR1 and CDR2: MNHEY, SVGAGI. V gave up 2 bases and J gave up 5 bases; unmatched junction bases: 3. The CDR3 is 13 residues long. CDR3 sequence (DNA): TGTGCCAGCAGTTACAGCGGGATACACGAGCAGTACGTC. Translated, it gives CASSYSGIHEQYV.

This chain connects TRBV20-1 to TRBJ1-4, with TRBD1 as a possible D gene (5 bases). This CDR3 comprises 14 residues. CDR1 is DFQATT and CDR2 is SNEGSKA in the germline V gene (reference sequence). Trimming removed 0 bases at V and 5 bases at J, with 10 bases between. In DNA, the CDR3 is TGCAGTGCTAGAGAGGGGGAAGGAAATGAAAAACTGTTTTTT. This translates into CSAREGEGNEKLFF.

Only a few counts were recorded for this clonotype. Written as DNA, the CDR3 is TGCGCCAGCAGCCTTCAGGGAGGTGGGGCTCCTGAGAGCTCCTACAATGAGCAGTTCTTC. It specifies CASSLQGGGAPESSYNEQFF. The chain links TRBV4-3 to TRBJ2-1, with a tentative D call TRBD2 (6 bases). This CDR3 contains 20 residues. V gave up 4 bases and J gave up 0 bases, with 25 bases separating them. Germline V lookup: CDR1 LGHNA, CDR2 YSLEER.

The rearrangement uses TRBV10-3 and TRBJ2-7; 7 bases fit TRBD2. Germline V gene sequence: CDR1 ENHRY, CDR2 SYGVKD. The CDR3 has 13 residues. Trimming at V came to 3 bases and at J to 2 bases, leaving 1 base not matched to a gene. In nucleotides, the CDR3 is TGTGCCATCAGTGAAGCGGGGACCTACGAGCAGTACGTC. Its protein product is CAISEAGTYEQYV.

The chain is built from TRBV5-1 and TRBJ2-3; either TRBD1 or TRBD2 may fit D (5 bases each). Trimming took off 3 bases at V and 7 bases at J, with 18 bases between the two ends. The V gene's germline CDR1 is SGHRS and CDR2 YFSETQ. The CDR3 covers 15 residues. The CDR3 reads CASSSGRPLGNTQYF. For the CDR3, the DNA is TGCGCCAGCAGCTCGGGACGGCCCCTGGGGAATACGCAGTATTTT.

V usage is TRBV27 and J usage is TRBJ1-1; 9 bases align to TRBD1. Germline CDR1 is MNHEY and CDR2 is SMNVEV (reference sequence). With 7 bases clipped from V and 0 bases from J, the junction kept 6 bases outside the gene matches. CDR3 length: 15 amino acids. The DNA for the CDR3 is TGTGCCAGCAATGTACAGGGGGCGATGAACACTGAAGCTTTCTTT. It is translated as CASNVQGAMNTEAFF.

This clonotype showed up just a few times. The rearrangement joins TRBV5-1 to TRBJ2-3, with D possibly being TRBD1 (5 bases). The germline V gene encodes CDR1 SGHRS and CDR2 YFSETQ. V was clipped by 2 bases and J by 0 bases, with 10 bases between them. This CDR3 region has 15 residues. Here the CDR3 reads CASSLTTDSTDTQYF. The CDR3 nucleotides are TGCGCCAGCAGCTTAACGACAGATAGCACAGATACGCAGTATTTT.

The table lists this clonotype with a few counts. V is TRBV18 and J is TRBJ2-5, with 7 bases lining up with TRBD1. The CDR3 covers 14 residues. With V trimmed by 6 bases and J by 0 bases, 4 bases remained unmatched. The germline CDR1 and CDR2 sequences are KGHSH and LQKENI. The CDR3 nucleotides read TGTGCCAGCTCCCTTACAGGGGACCAAGAGACCCAGTACTTC. Translating gives CASSLTGDQETQYF.

The chain links TRBV7-8 to TRBJ1-6; TRBD1 might be the D (6 bases). V gave up 0 bases and J gave up 2 bases, with 8 bases separating them. CDR3 length: 16 residues. Germline-derived CDR1 and CDR2 are SGHVS and FQNEAQ. CDR3: CASSLAGTPYNSPLHF. DNA for the CDR3: TGTGCCAGCAGCTTAGCCGGGACACCCTATAATTCACCCCTCCACTTT.

This clonotype was observed a few times. This sequence joins TRBV25-1 and TRBJ2-5; D is undetermined. This CDR3 spans 15 amino acids. The germline V gene has CDR1 MGHDK and CDR2 SYGVNS. V was clipped by 5 bases and J by 3 bases, with 16 bases between them. The CDR3 protein is CASSLTPGYKETQYF. The DNA for the CDR3 is TGTGCCAGCAGTTTGACTCCCGGGTACAAAGAGACCCAGTACTTC. Filled out from reference TRBV25-1 and TRBJ2-5, the complete variable domain reads EADIYQTPRYLVIGTGKKITLECSQTMGHDKMYWYQQDPGMELHLIHYSYGVNSTEKGDLSSESTVSRIRTEHFPLTLESARPSHTSQYLCASSLTPGYKETQYFGPGTRLLVL.

This clonotype was observed a handful of times. This chain joins TRBV29-1 and TRBJ2-7, with 7 bases fitting TRBD1. Germline CDR1 is SQVTM and CDR2 is ANQGSEA. This CDR3 contains 13 residues. V gave up 0 bases and J gave up 3 bases; unmatched junction bases: 2. In DNA form, the CDR3 reads TGCAGCGTTGAAGATGACAGGGTCTACGAGCAGTACTTC. Translating gives CSVEDDRVYEQYF.

Ten or more counts support this clonotype. The chain recombines TRBV7-2 with TRBJ2-7; D may correspond to TRBD1 or TRBD2 (5 bases each). This CDR3 region has 15 residues. Between the trimmed V and J ends, which lost 5 bases and 0 bases, there was a span of 14 bases. Germline V gene lookup returns CDR1 SGHTA and CDR2 FQGNSA. Here the CDR3 reads CASSPFGTASYEQYF. In DNA, the CDR3 is TGTGCCAGCAGCCCCTTCGGGACGGCCTCCTACGAGCAGTACTTC.

The chain uses TRBV4-2 and TRBJ1-2; perhaps TRBD1 as D (5 bases). Trimming removed 3 bases from V and 7 bases from J, with 9 bases in between. The CDR3 consists of 12 residues. CDR1 is LGHNA, CDR2 YNFKEQ, per germline. CDR3 nucleotides: TGTGCCAGCAGCCACCAGGGTTCTGGCTACACCTTC. It yields the protein CASSHQGSGYTF.

The J gene is TRBJ2-1, the V gene TRBV5-6; D perhaps matches TRBD2 (6 bases). The CDR3 runs to 15 residues. Between the trimmed V and J ends, which lost 3 bases and 6 bases, there was a span of 16 bases. CDR1 SGHDT and CDR2 YYEEEE come from the germline V gene. The CDR3 reads CASSSGRWEVNEQFF. As DNA, the CDR3 is TGTGCCAGCAGCTCCGGACGGTGGGAGGTCAATGAGCAGTTCTTC.

Only a few counts were recorded for this clonotype. The rearrangement links TRBV9 to TRBJ2-3, with a tentative D call TRBD2 (6 bases). The germline V gene encodes CDR1 SGDLS and CDR2 YYNGEE. CDR3 length: 16 residues. V lost 0 bases and J lost 1, with 12 bases in between. The CDR3 region is CASSVADGGGTDTQYF. The CDR3 nucleotides read TGTGCCAGCAGCGTAGCTGACGGCGGGGGCACAGATACGCAGTATTTT. Looking up the rest from reference TRBV9 and TRBJ2-3 gives the full variable domain: DSGVTQTPKHLITATGQRVTLRCSPRSGDLSVYWYQQSLDQGLQFLIQYYNGEERAKGNILERFSAQQFPDLHSELNLSSLELGDSALYFCASSVADGGGTDTQYFGPGTRLTVL.

The chain combines TRBV20-1 with TRBJ2-1, with 9 bases fitting TRBD2. Germline V CDR1 and CDR2: DFQATT, SNEGSKA (reference sequence). Unmatched junction bases numbered 16, after V lost 4 bases and J lost 9 bases. This CDR3 has 16 amino acids. CDR3 nucleotides: TGCAGTGCTATATACCTGACTAGCGGACGCGGTATTGAGCAGTTCTTC. This codes for CSAIYLTSGRGIEQFF.

At least ten counts were recorded for this clonotype. The CDR3 region has the DNA TGTGCCAGCAGCCCGACTAGCGGGCGGCAAGAGACCCAGTACTTC. It is translated as CASSPTSGRQETQYF. This chain connects TRBV7-2 to TRBJ2-5, with 10 bases that match TRBD2. After removal of 5 bases from V and 2 bases from J, the junction contained 5 bases not matched to a gene. Germline V lookup: CDR1 SGHTA, CDR2 FQGNSA. The CDR3 is 15 amino acids. Drawing the rest from reference TRBV7-2 and TRBJ2-5, the complete variable domain is GAGVSQSPSNKVTEKGKDVELRCDPISGHTALYWYRQSLGQGLEFLIYFQGNSAPDKSGLPSDRFSAERTGGSVSTLTIQRTQQEDSAVYLCASSPTSGRQETQYFGPGTRLLVL.

In this sample, this clonotype turned up many times. CDR3 protein: CASSLDHQRADTQYF. The CDR3 nucleotides are TGTGCCAGCAGCTTAGACCATCAGAGAGCAGATACGCAGTATTTT. The V gene is TRBV7-2, the J gene TRBJ2-3; D unresolved. Trimming removed 1 base at V and 4 bases at J, with 12 bases between. The V gene's germline CDR1 is SGHTA and CDR2 FQGNSA. The CDR3 runs 15 residues.

The chain combines TRBV9 with TRBJ2-3, with TRBD2 matching over 7 bases. Germline CDR1 is SGDLS and CDR2 is YYNGEE. J was trimmed by 0 bases and V by 4 bases; bases with no gene match: 8. The CDR3 is 16 amino acids. As DNA, the CDR3 is TGTGCCAGCAGCTACTTGGGGGGGAGTAGCACAGATACGCAGTATTTT. This translates into CASSYLGGSSTDTQYF.

V and J are TRBV6-2 or TRBV6-3 and TRBJ1-2, with 9 positions matching TRBD1. Germline V gene data show CDR1 as MNHEY and CDR2 as SVGEGT. The CDR3 sequence is 15 residues long. The ends lost 6 bases at V and 4 bases at J; junction bases unmatched: 9. For the CDR3, the DNA is TGTGCCAGCAGAATCTACAGGGGGCTCGGCTATGGCTACACCTTC. Protein: CASRIYRGLGYGYTF.

Here the CDR3 DNA reads TGCAGTGCTAGAGATGTTGGCCAGGATAACACCGGGGAGCTGTTTTTT. Protein sequence: CSARDVGQDNTGELFF. The chain links TRBV20-1 to TRBJ2-2; D unclear. V was pared by 0 bases and J by 2 bases, with 13 bases between. CDR1 is DFQATT and CDR2 is SNEGSKA in the germline V gene (reference sequence). This CDR3 has 16 amino acids.

This clonotype was counted a few times. The genes are TRBV5-1 and TRBJ2-1, with D possibly TRBD2 on 7 matching bases. Between the trimmed V and J ends, which lost 3 bases and 3 bases, there was a span of 13 bases. CDR3 size: 15 residues. Looked up from germline, CDR1 is SGHRS and CDR2 is YFSETQ. CDR3 sequence (DNA): TGCGCCAGCAGCTCGCGGGGGCCGTTCTACAATGAGCAGTTCTTC. Translation gives CASSSRGPFYNEQFF.

At least ten counts were recorded for this clonotype. The V gene is TRBV29-1, the J gene TRBJ2-2; 13 bases agree with TRBD2. The CDR3 length is 16 residues. The germline gives CDR1 SQVTM, CDR2 ANQGSEA. The V gene end was trimmed by 6 bases and the J gene end by 6 bases; junction bases not matched to a gene: 10. CDR3: CSVDFGTSGVAGELFF. The DNA for the CDR3 is TGCAGCGTCGACTTCGGGACTAGCGGGGTTGCCGGGGAGCTGTTTTTT.

This clonotype showed up just a few times. The chain combines TRBV12-3 or TRBV12-4 with TRBJ2-7, with TRBD1 matching over 8 bases. V lost 5 bases to trimming and J lost 4 bases; unmatched junction nucleotides: 7. CDR3 length: 14 residues. CDR3 region: CASSPAGQGYEQYF. Written as DNA, the CDR3 is TGTGCCAGCAGTCCCGCCGGACAGGGTTACGAGCAGTACTTC.

The J gene is TRBJ1-2, the V gene TRBV5-1; no clear D. Germline V lookup: CDR1 SGHRS, CDR2 YFSETQ. Trimming cost V 0 bases and J 3 bases, with 9 bases left between them. This CDR3 spans 14 amino acids. Here the CDR3 DNA reads TGCGCCAGCAGCTTGGCAGGAGCGGACTATGGCTACACCTTC. Protein: CASSLAGADYGYTF.